What follows are 11 T cell receptor beta chains derived from one specimen sequenced in a study of T cells after posttransplantation cyclophosphamide. Cyclophosphamide on days +3 and +4 followed busulfan-fludarabine conditioning and a marrow graft. The repertoire was sequenced with immunoSEQ multiplex PCR; TCRdb's copy has only in-frame clones and lacks some. In total the sample includes about 7,900 clones, none of them seen once. The sample consisted of PBMCs, taken after an allogeneic stem cell transplant with post-transplant cyclophosphamide. The receptors derive from a male patient between 25 and 40 years old who received an allogeneic stem cell transplant from an unrelated donor, was CMV-positive, and had acute and chronic GVHD. The graft donor may be the source of some T cells.

This clone was counted many times. V gene TRBV11-2 combines with J gene TRBJ2-7; TRBD1 matches 10 bases. From germline, CDR1 is SGHAT and CDR2 FQNNGV. The CDR3 runs 14 residues. V was pared by 5 bases and J by 4 bases, with 5 bases of the junction left unmatched. The CDR3 bases are TGTGCCAGCAGCCTAAGGACAGGGGGTTACGAGCAGTACTTC. As protein: CASSLRTGGYEQYF.

The table lists this clone with many counts. The chain combines TRBV7-9 with TRBJ2-4; weak D call: TRBD2 (6 bases). Trimming shortened V by 5 bases and J by 7 bases, and 15 bases separated the two germline ends. This CDR3 has 14 amino acids. CDR1 is SEHNR and CDR2 is FQNEAQ in the germline V gene (reference sequence). The CDR3 region is CASSSGSSGNIQYF. The CDR3 region has the DNA TGTGCCAGCAGCAGCGGGTCCTCCGGGAACATTCAGTACTTC.

This clone was observed at least ten times. The CDR3 bases are TGTGCCAGCAGGTATAGCTATAGCAATCAGCCCCAGCATTTT. Its translation is CASRYSYSNQPQHF. The genes are TRBV12-3 or TRBV12-4 and TRBJ1-5, with D hard to call. The CDR3 sequence is 14 residues long. Trimming cost V 6 bases and J 0 bases, with 9 bases left between them.

Many counts were recorded for this clone. The rearrangement links TRBV2 to TRBJ2-3; D unclear. V shed 4 bases and J shed 5 bases, with 4 bases lying between them. CDR3 length: 11 residues. CDR1 and CDR2 (germline): SNHLY, FYNNEI. The CDR3 bases are TGTGCCAGCAGTGTTCGAGATACGCAGTATTTT. Amino acids: CASSVRDTQYF. Together with reference TRBV2 and TRBJ2-3, the CDR3 gives the full variable domain: EPEVTQTPSHQVTQMGQEVILRCVPISNHLYFYWYRQILGQKVEFLVSFYNNEISEKSEIFDDQFSVERPDGSNFTLKIRSTKLEDSAMYFCASSVRDTQYFGPGTRLTVL.

The table lists this clone with many counts. The chain joins TRBV14 to TRBJ1-2; D not certain. The CDR3 spans 15 residues. Trimming cost V 0 bases and J 2 bases, with 10 bases left between them. Germline loops: CDR1 SGHDN, CDR2 FVKESK. Here the CDR3 reads CASSQDWAGNYGYTF. CDR3 nucleotides: TGTGCCAGCAGCCAAGATTGGGCGGGAAACTATGGCTACACCTTC.

This clone was counted many times. The chain carries TRBV12-3 or TRBV12-4 and TRBJ2-7, with unresolved D. Between the trimmed V and J ends, which lost 5 bases and 5 bases, there was a span of 19 bases. The CDR3 consists of 15 residues. Written as DNA, the CDR3 is TGTGCCAGCAGTGCCCCTTGGGCAGGTTTGGACGAGCAGTACTTC. It encodes CASSAPWAGLDEQYF.

This clone is medium-sized by share. This sequence joins TRBV10-2 and TRBJ2-7; maybe TRBD1 (6 bases). The germline gives CDR1 WSHSY, CDR2 SAAADI. The CDR3 has 15 residues. V lost 0 bases and J lost 4, with 13 bases in between. The CDR3 DNA reads TGCGCCAGCAGTGAGTCGTACGGAGACAGGTACGAGCAGTACTTC. Translating it yields CASSESYGDRYEQYF.

This clone was recorded at least ten times. The genes are TRBV5-1 and TRBJ1-2; D is ambiguous. The CDR3 loop spans 16 amino acids. CDR1 is SGHRS and CDR2 is YFSETQ in the germline V gene. The germline V and J ends were trimmed by 5 bases and 5 bases, with 22 bases remaining between them. The CDR3 DNA sequence: TGCGCCAGCAGTGCTGGAAGGCCCGCTTCGGGGTATGGCTACACCTTC. This gives the protein CASSAGRPASGYGYTF.

Judged by abundance, this clone is medium-sized. This sequence joins TRBV19 and TRBJ1-4; D remains unclear. CDR3 length: 14 residues. V dropped 5 bases and J dropped 5 bases, with 12 bases sitting between them. Looked up from germline, CDR1 is LNHDA and CDR2 is SQIVND (reference sequence). The CDR3 bases are TGTGCCAGTAGTCCTGGCCTCCTCAATGAAAAACTGTTTTTT. Translating it yields CASSPGLLNEKLFF.

This clone is classed as medium-sized. The chain couples TRBV19 to TRBJ1-1; 7 bases match TRBD1. Per the germline V gene, CDR1 is LNHDA and CDR2 is SQIVND (reference sequence). The CDR3 is made up of 16 amino acids. Trimming removed 4 bases from V and 2 bases from J; junction bases left unmatched: 10. This CDR3 is CASSRGGGTANTEAFF. CDR3 in DNA: TGTGCCAGTAGTAGGGGAGGCGGGACAGCCAACACTGAAGCTTTCTTT.

This clone was counted many times. The chain couples TRBV4-1 to TRBJ2-1; tentatively, D is TRBD2 (5 bases). V dropped 3 bases and J dropped 10 bases, with 10 bases sitting between them. There are 12 residues in the CDR3. Germline CDR1 is MGHRA and CDR2 is YSYEKL. The CDR3 region has the DNA TGCGCCAGCAGCCATAACCGAGGGGAGCAGTTCTTC. It codes for CASSHNRGEQFF.